Described below is a single T cell receptor (beta chain) sequence and its context. The CDR3 covers 15 residues. The V gene end was trimmed by 7 bases and the J gene end by 6 bases; junction bases not matched to a gene: 12. Germline V gene data show CDR1 as LNHDA and CDR2 as SQIVND (reference sequence). This sample was taken from a study of blood T cell repertoires in COVID-19. Study-level information: Spain, Italy and the United States supplied samples that represented acute and convalescent COVID-19.

Repertoires were generated with immunoSEQ multiplex PCR, while TCRdb's copy carries only in-frame clones and drops some. This sample has 120,000 or so clones, with around 85% found just once. The source of this sequence is a woman aged 45 to 65 with acute or convalescent COVID-19. The chain joins TRBV19 to TRBJ1-1; 9 bases map to TRBD1. Sequences were obtained from peripheral blood. The CDR3 protein is CASMPPGQGRAEAFF. In nucleotides, the CDR3 is TGTGCCAGTATGCCCCCGGGACAGGGTAGGGCTGAAGCTTTCTTT.